This note documents a single T cell receptor beta chain sequence. The data derive from a study of OX40 agonist ivuxolimab in advanced cancers. CDR1 is LNHNV and CDR2 is YYDKDF in the germline V gene (reference sequence). V trimming: 8 bases; J trimming: 3 bases; junction bases outside the gene matches: 11. The CDR3 sequence is 16 residues long. This table comes from immunoSEQ multiplex PCR, and its TCRdb copy is limited to in-frame clones, with some not included. The repertoire consists of 80,000 to 95,000 clones, with 70% to 90% occurring once and the leading ten covering over 1.2%. The J gene is TRBJ2-5, the V gene TRBV15, with TRBD2 identical over 11 bases. Material: CD4+ or CD8+ T cells sorted from blood, obtained in a trial of the OX40 agonist ivuxolimab. The sequence derives from an adult with an advanced solid tumor such as melanoma, head and neck, liver or kidney cancer. The CDR3 DNA sequence: TGTGCCACCGCTGATAGCGGGGGGGCCCATGAAGAGACCCAGTACTTC. It yields the protein CATADSGGAHEETQYF.